Each of the 6 T cell receptor beta chains below was sequenced from the same sample in a study of blood T cell repertoires in COVID-19. Produced via immunoSEQ multiplex PCR; TCRdb's table is partial and in-frame only. The repertoire holds around 94,000 clones, with 75% to 90% as singletons. The specimen was peripheral blood. The receptors originated from a man older than 75 with acute or convalescent COVID-19.

V is TRBV18 and J is TRBJ1-2, with 12 bases lining up with TRBD1. Looked up from germline, CDR1 is KGHSH and CDR2 is LQKENI. Losses at the gene ends were 5 bases for V and 7 bases for J; bases not matched to a gene: 11. The CDR3 runs 16 residues. CDR3 sequence: CASSAGQGAIGSGYTF. In DNA, the CDR3 is TGTGCCAGCTCAGCGGGACAGGGGGCTATCGGGAGTGGCTACACCTTC.

The J gene is TRBJ2-3, the V gene TRBV5-1; no reliable D call. This CDR3 has 15 amino acids. The V gene lost 3 bases and the J gene lost 2 bases, with 13 bases spanning the gap. Germline loops: CDR1 SGHRS, CDR2 YFSETQ. The CDR3 protein is CASSSHGQITDTQYF. The DNA for the CDR3 is TGCGCCAGCAGCTCCCATGGTCAGATCACAGATACGCAGTATTTT.

This rearrangement joins TRBV6-2 or TRBV6-3 to TRBJ1-5, with unresolved D. V dropped 2 bases and J dropped 7 bases, with 9 bases sitting between them. Germline CDR1 MNHEY, CDR2 SVGEGT. The CDR3 has 13 residues. The CDR3 loop reads CASSYPSGQPQHF. For the CDR3, the DNA is TGTGCCAGCAGTTACCCCTCGGGACAGCCCCAGCATTTT.

This chain links TRBV5-1 with TRBJ2-1, with TRBD2 identical over 13 bases. V lost 0 bases and J lost 8; bases outside the gene matches: 2. The CDR3 loop spans 15 amino acids. The germline V gene has CDR1 SGHRS and CDR2 YFSETQ. Here the CDR3 DNA reads TGCGCCAGCAGCTTGGTAGGACTAGCGGGAGATGAGCAGTTCTTC. Translated, it gives CASSLVGLAGDEQFF.

The CDR3 region has the DNA TGTGCCAGTAGTACCCTAGACCCCCGAGAGACCCAGTACTTC. It encodes CASSTLDPRETQYF. The rearrangement links TRBV19 to TRBJ2-5; D call uncertain. This CDR3 comprises 14 residues. The germline V gene encodes CDR1 LNHDA and CDR2 SQIVND (reference sequence). V shed 4 bases and J shed 4 bases, with 13 bases lying between them.

This chain links TRBV9 with TRBJ2-3; a weak D match, TRBD1 (6 bases). V gave up 1 base and J gave up 2 bases, with 11 bases separating them. CDR1 and CDR2 (germline): SGDLS, YYNGEE. There are 15 residues in the CDR3. CDR3 residues: CASSVRDRITDTQYF. The CDR3 nucleotides read TGTGCCAGCAGCGTACGAGACAGGATCACAGATACGCAGTATTTT.